This paragraph covers one TCR beta chain sequence. Antigen specificity is unknown. The sample is drawn from a study of CD8+ T cells in alopecia areata. Described treatment: oral pan-JAK inhibitor, 5-10 mg twice daily. Collected material from alopecia areata patients comprised lesional scalp punch biopsies and peripheral blood. Extraction of RNA preceded its reverse transcription into cDNA, which served as the sequencing template. Measured with immunoSEQ multiplex PCR; TCRdb has only the in-frame clones, and not every one. Of some 170,000 clones listed, approximately 55% are singletons. Findings of the study overall: One nonresponder makes the tie between baseline CD8+ expansion and response uncertain.

The CDR3 extends over 15 amino acids. The V gene lost 0 bases and the J gene lost 6 bases, with 10 bases spanning the gap. The germline gives CDR1 SGDLS, CDR2 YYNGEE. This receptor was taken from a human donor with alopecia areata. The V and J genes are TRBV9 and TRBJ1-6; D might be TRBD1 (6 bases). The sample was CD8+ T cells sorted from blood, taken at week 24, from a patient treated with tofacitinib. The CDR3 coding sequence is TGTGCCAGCAGCGTAGATGGGGGCTCTAATTCACCCCTCCACTTT. Encoded protein: CASSVDGGSNSPLHF.